This passage covers 7 T cell receptor beta chains from one sample sequenced in a study of beta chain features in type 1 diabetes. Investigators reverse transcribed all isolated RNA, so they sequenced expressed TCRB transcripts. Method: immunoSEQ multiplex PCR; TCRdb's copy keeps in-frame clones and lacks some. This sample has about 140,000 clones; about a tenth occur once, and the top ten carry 0.65%. Sequencing used central memory CD4+ T cells from blood. The receptors shown here come from a middle-aged woman in good health.

The gene calls are TRBV4-3 and TRBJ2-5; 14 nucleotides line up with TRBD2. The CDR3 consists of 21 residues. The ends lost 0 bases at V and 1 base at J; junction bases unmatched: 13. CDR1 and CDR2 from the germline V gene are LGHNA and YSLEER. CDR3 residues: CASSQDRDRGGLAGGQETQYF. As DNA, the CDR3 is TGCGCCAGCAGCCAAGACCGGGACAGGGGCGGACTAGCGGGGGGCCAAGAGACCCAGTACTTC.

This clone has more than one count but fewer than ten. V is TRBV2 and J is TRBJ1-3, with 8 bases that match TRBD1. The CDR3 totals 14 residues. CDR1 and CDR2 (germline): SNHLY, FYNNEI. Trimming at V came to 8 bases and at J to 7 bases, leaving 10 bases not matched to a gene. The chain's CDR3 is CASRSLGQGNTIYF. CDR3 nucleotide sequence: TGTGCCAGCCGGAGCCTAGGACAGGGCAACACCATATATTTT.

The rearrangement joins TRBV5-1 to TRBJ2-7, with 10 bases lining up with TRBD1. CDR1 SGHRS and CDR2 YFSETQ come from the germline V gene. CDR3 length: 16 residues. J lost 5 bases, V lost 0 bases, and 8 bases had no gene match. CDR3 sequence: CASSLAGQGFSDEQYF. The CDR3 DNA follows: TGCGCCAGCAGCTTGGCGGGACAGGGGTTCAGCGACGAGCAGTACTTC.

This clone was picked up a small number of times. V gene TRBV19 combines with J gene TRBJ2-6; 7 bases are a match to TRBD1. V lost 6 bases to trimming and J lost 0 bases; unmatched junction nucleotides: 2. The CDR3 consists of 15 residues. The germline V gene encodes CDR1 LNHDA and CDR2 SQIVND (reference sequence). In DNA form, the CDR3 reads TGTGCCAGTAGCTCAGGGGGCTCTGGGGCCAACGTCCTGACTTTC. Translation gives CASSSGGSGANVLTF. The full variable domain, its missing parts supplied by reference TRBV19 and TRBJ2-6, is DGGITQSPKYLFRKEGQNVTLSCEQNLNHDAMYWYRQDPGQGLRLIYYSQIVNDFQKGDIAEGYSVSREKKESFPLTVTSAQKNPTAFYLCASSSGGSGANVLTFGAGSRLTVL.

The chain is built from TRBV6-6 and TRBJ2-1, with 9 bases fitting TRBD1. Germline CDR1 and CDR2: MNHNY and SVGAGI (reference sequence). The J segment lost 8 bases and the V segment lost 7 bases, leaving 9 bases of the junction unmatched. CDR3 length equals 14 residues. For the CDR3, the DNA is TGTGCCAGCACCCTTGGGACAGGGCGGGATGAGCAGTTCTTC. This codes for CASTLGTGRDEQFF.

This clone was recorded at least ten times. CDR3 loop: CASSQEGADTQYF. The CDR3 DNA reads as TGCGCCAGCAGCCAAGAGGGCGCAGATACGCAGTATTTT. V usage is TRBV4-1 and J usage is TRBJ2-3; D is uncertain. The CDR3 sequence is 13 residues long. The V and J ends lost 0 bases and 4 bases respectively, with 5 bases between them. Germline V gives CDR1 MGHRA, CDR2 YSYEKL.

This clone showed up many times. V gene TRBV11-2 combines with J gene TRBJ2-7; no reliable D call. This CDR3 is 15 amino acids long. Trimming removed 5 bases at V and 1 base at J, with 15 bases between. CDR1 is SGHAT, CDR2 FQNNGV, per germline. DNA of the CDR3: TGTGCCAGCAGCCCCTCAAGGAGACGGTCCTACGAGCAGTACTTC. Encoded protein: CASSPSRRRSYEQYF.